These 8 T cell receptor beta chains share one sample of origin, sequenced in a study of CD8 T cells in Susac syndrome. RNA in amounts of about 0.5 to 1 ug was reverse transcribed with random hexamers. TCRdb ran MiXCR on the immunoSEQ multiplex PCR reads and lists one entry per CDR3 protein. The sample records about 280,000 distinct CDR3 sequences, about 85% being singletons. The sample taken for sequencing was CD8+ T cells from PBMCs. The origin of the receptors is a human donor with multiple sclerosis.

J is TRBJ1-1 and V is TRBV27; the D is unclear. The germline V gene has CDR1 MNHEY and CDR2 SMNVEV (reference sequence). V was shortened by 1 base and J by 1 base, with 13 bases between the two germline ends. The CDR3 runs 16 residues. For the CDR3, the DNA is TGTGCCAGCAGTTTATACCCGGAGCGGAGGAACACTGAAGCTTTCTTT. Protein: CASSLYPERRNTEAFF.

V gene TRBV10-2 combines with J gene TRBJ2-7; tentatively, D is TRBD2 (5 bases). CDR3 length: 19 amino acids. V gave up 6 bases and J gave up 0 bases, with 27 bases separating them. Germline V gene data show CDR1 as WSHSY and CDR2 as SAAADI. Here the CDR3 DNA reads TGCGCCAGCAGGGGGATGCCCACTGTTCAAAGCGGAGGCTCCTACGAGCAGTACTTC. It yields the protein CASRGMPTVQSGGSYEQYF.

The J gene is TRBJ1-2, the V gene TRBV20-1; TRBD1 is a possible D gene (5 bases). The CDR3 is 13 amino acids. V was shortened by 5 bases and J by 5 bases, with 15 bases between the two germline ends. Germline V lookup: CDR1 DFQATT, CDR2 SNEGSKA (reference sequence). The CDR3 coding sequence is TGCAGTGCTTTACGGGGGGGACGTTATGGCTACACCTTC. Residues: CSALRGGRYGYTF.

This chain connects TRBV28 to TRBJ1-5; tentatively, D is TRBD1 (5 bases). The CDR3 totals 14 residues. Trimming removed 0 bases at V and 4 bases at J, with 7 bases between. Germline CDR1 and CDR2: MDHEN and SYDVKM. The CDR3 protein is CASSLWGENQPQHF. In DNA, the CDR3 is TGTGCCAGCAGTTTATGGGGGGAGAATCAGCCCCAGCATTTT.

This chain connects TRBV10-3 to TRBJ2-7, with 13 bases fitting TRBD2. Per germline, CDR1 ENHRY and CDR2 SYGVKD. The trim removed 1 base at V and 3 bases at J, leaving 6 bases unmatched. The CDR3 runs 17 residues. The CDR3 is CAISELQTSGRDYEQYF. The CDR3 DNA reads as TGTGCCATCAGTGAGTTGCAAACTAGCGGGAGGGACTACGAGCAGTACTTC.

This clonotype was counted a single time. The gene calls are TRBV28 and TRBJ2-3; 10 nucleotides align to TRBD2. With V trimmed by 4 bases and J by 6 bases, 7 bases remained unmatched. There are 15 residues in the CDR3. Germline CDR1 and CDR2: MDHEN and SYDVKM. The CDR3 DNA reads TGTGCCAGCAGTTCTACGAGTAGCGGGAGGGATACGCAGTATTTT. It encodes CASSSTSSGRDTQYF. The variable domain in full, with the rest retrieved from reference TRBV28 and TRBJ2-3, is DVKVTQSSRYLVKRTGEKVFLECVQDMDHENMFWYRQDPGLGLRLIYFSYDVKMKEKGDIPEGYSVSREKKERFSLILESASTNQTSMYLCASSSTSSGRDTQYFGPGTRLTVL.

The chain joins TRBV11-3 to TRBJ2-7; D gene ambiguous. The CDR3 contains 14 residues. The germline V gene encodes CDR1 SGHNT and CDR2 YENEEA. Trimming cost V 3 bases and J 4 bases, with 13 bases left between them. The CDR3 here is CASSFRRNRYEQYF. The CDR3 DNA reads as TGTGCCAGCAGCTTTCGGAGAAATAGGTACGAGCAGTACTTC. Full variable domain (remainder filled in from reference TRBV11-3 and TRBJ2-7): EAGVVQSPRYKIIEKKQPVAFWCNPISGHNTLYWYLQNLGQGPELLIRYENEEAVDDSQLPKDRFSAERLKGVDSTLKIQPAELGDSAVYLCASSFRRNRYEQYFGPGTRLTVT.

The rearrangement joins TRBV27 to TRBJ1-5, with a possible D match to TRBD1 (5 bases). This CDR3 is built from 14 residues. V dropped 2 bases and J dropped 4 bases, with 9 bases sitting between them. Germline assignment: CDR1 MNHEY and CDR2 SMNVEV (reference sequence). The CDR3 here is CASSLTGFNQPQHF. The CDR3 DNA reads as TGTGCCAGCAGTTTAACAGGCTTTAATCAGCCCCAGCATTTT.